This T cell receptor beta chain was identified in a study of cytomegalovirus exposure and HLA in healthy donors. General study points: Indistinguishable V segments such as TRBV6-2 and TRBV6-3 were excluded.

Both 60 Vbeta primers and 13 Jbeta primers went into the PCR. Here immunoSEQ multiplex PCR was the method, and the copy in TCRdb shows in-frame clones only, minus some. The repertoire holds 150,000 to 200,000 clones, with 65% to 80% as singletons. This CDR3 has 13 residues. Germline CDR1 SGHDN, CDR2 FVKESK. Trimming took off 4 bases at V and 3 bases at J, with 9 bases between the two ends. As to this clone: Its antigen is as yet unknown.

What was sequenced was PBMCs. The clonotype comes from a male donor in good health and CMV-seronegative. The rearrangement uses TRBV14 and TRBJ1-1; D not resolved. CDR3 region: CASSLPQDTEAFF. Written as DNA, the CDR3 is TGTGCCAGCAGCCTCCCGCAGGACACTGAAGCTTTCTTT. Full variable domain (outside the CDR3, taken from reference TRBV14 and TRBJ1-1): EAGVTQFPSHSVIEKGQTVTLRCDPISGHDNLYWYRRVMGKEIKFLLHFVKESKQDESGMPNNRFLAERTGGTYSTLKVQPAELEDSGVYFCASSLPQDTEAFFGQGTRLTVV.